Following are 7 T cell receptor beta chains from one sample sequenced in a study of OX40 agonist ivuxolimab in advanced cancers. The protocol was immunoSEQ multiplex PCR, while the TCRdb copy is restricted to in-frame clones and leaves out a portion. This table holds about 91,000 clones, roughly 84% found once. Sequencing used CD4+ or CD8+ T cells sorted from blood, obtained in a trial of the OX40 agonist ivuxolimab. These receptors were obtained from an adult with an advanced solid tumor such as melanoma, head and neck, liver or kidney cancer.

This clone was seen only a few times. The rearrangement uses TRBV19 and TRBJ1-2; D is perhaps TRBD1 (6 bases). The CDR3 length is 15 residues. V lost 3 bases and J lost 6, with 17 bases in between. Germline CDR1 is LNHDA and CDR2 is SQIVND (reference sequence). In DNA form, the CDR3 reads TGTGCCAGTAGTATGGTTGACAGGTCCATGAATGGCTACACCTTC. Protein product: CASSMVDRSMNGYTF. The full variable domain, completed using reference TRBV19 and TRBJ1-2, is DGGITQSPKYLFRKEGQNVTLSCEQNLNHDAMYWYRQDPGQGLRLIYYSQIVNDFQKGDIAEGYSVSREKKESFPLTVTSAQKNPTAFYLCASSMVDRSMNGYTFGSGTRLTVV.

This chain joins TRBV28 and TRBJ1-6; possibly TRBD1 for D (5 bases). V was clipped by 5 bases and J by 3 bases, with 14 bases between them. Germline assignment: CDR1 MDHEN and CDR2 SYDVKM. CDR3 length: 16 amino acids. CDR3 nucleotides: TGTGCCAGCAGTCCACCGGGACTCGACTATAATTCACCCCTCCACTTT. Its translation: CASSPPGLDYNSPLHF. The full variable domain, rest sourced from reference TRBV28 and TRBJ1-6, is DVKVTQSSRYLVKRTGEKVFLECVQDMDHENMFWYRQDPGLGLRLIYFSYDVKMKEKGDIPEGYSVSREKKERFSLILESASTNQTSMYLCASSPPGLDYNSPLHFGNGTRLTVT.

The J gene is TRBJ1-1, the V gene TRBV30, with D possibly being TRBD1 (6 bases). V shed 3 bases and J shed 1 base, with 9 bases lying between them. The CDR3 contains 13 residues. CDR1 GTSNPN and CDR2 SVGIG come from the germline V gene (reference sequence). The CDR3, as DNA: TGTGCCTGGAGGCGGACAGCGAACACTGAAGCTTTCTTT. This gives the protein CAWRRTANTEAFF.

This clone was detected only a few times. The chain is built from TRBV7-3 and TRBJ2-2, with no clear D. The CDR3 sequence is 16 residues long. Germline V gives CDR1 SGHTA, CDR2 FQGTGA. Trimming removed 0 bases from V and 0 bases from J, with 8 bases in between. The CDR3 loop is CASSLTATTNTGELFF. The CDR3 region has the DNA TGTGCCAGCAGCTTAACAGCCACCACGAACACCGGGGAGCTGTTTTTT.

The CDR3 loop reads CASSQDRSEGYTF. Here the CDR3 DNA reads TGTGCCAGCAGCCAAGATCGTAGTGAAGGCTACACCTTC. The V gene is TRBV4-2, the J gene TRBJ1-2; D not resolved. Trimming took 0 bases from V and 8 from J, leaving 10 bases between them. CDR3 size: 13 residues. Germline loops: CDR1 LGHNA, CDR2 YNFKEQ.

V usage is TRBV5-4 and J usage is TRBJ1-1, with a weak D call TRBD1 (5 bases). The CDR3 consists of 19 residues. Trimming removed 3 bases from V and 1 base from J, with 25 bases in between. Germline assignment: CDR1 SGHNT and CDR2 YYREEE (reference sequence). The CDR3 loop is CASSYEATARPHWNTEAFF. CDR3 nucleotides: TGTGCCAGCAGCTATGAAGCGACAGCCAGGCCTCACTGGAACACTGAAGCTTTCTTT.

J is TRBJ2-2 and V is TRBV7-9, with D perhaps matching TRBD1 (5 bases). The CDR3 sequence is 16 residues long. Germline-derived CDR1 and CDR2 are SEHNR and FQNEAQ (reference sequence). V was trimmed by 2 bases and J by 4 bases, leaving 14 bases between them. The CDR3 DNA reads as TGTGCCAGCAGCTTATTGACAGTCCCCCGCACCGGGGAGCTGTTTTTT. Its translation: CASSLLTVPRTGELFF. Based on the CDR3 plus reference TRBV7-9 and TRBJ2-2, the full variable domain is DTGVSQNPRHKITKRGQNVTFRCDPISEHNRLYWYRQTLGQGPEFLTYFQNEAQLEKSRLLSDRFSAERPKGSFSTLEIQRTEQGDSAMYLCASSLLTVPRTGELFFGEGSRLTVL.